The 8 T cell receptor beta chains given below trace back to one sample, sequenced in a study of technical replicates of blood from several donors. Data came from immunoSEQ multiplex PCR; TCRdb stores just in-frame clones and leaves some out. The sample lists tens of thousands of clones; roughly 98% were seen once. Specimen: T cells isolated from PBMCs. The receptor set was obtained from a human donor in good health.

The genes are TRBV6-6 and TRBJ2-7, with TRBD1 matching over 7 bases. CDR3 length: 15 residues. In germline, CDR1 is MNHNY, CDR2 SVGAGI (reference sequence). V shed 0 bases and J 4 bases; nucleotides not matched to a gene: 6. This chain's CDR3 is CASSYSQGSAYEQYF. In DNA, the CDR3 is TGTGCCAGCAGTTACTCACAGGGGTCAGCTTACGAGCAGTACTTC.

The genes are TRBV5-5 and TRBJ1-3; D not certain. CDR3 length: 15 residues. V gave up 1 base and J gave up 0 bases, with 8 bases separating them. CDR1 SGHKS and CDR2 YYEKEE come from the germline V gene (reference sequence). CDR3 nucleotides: TGTGCCAGCAGCTTGAGGAGGCACTCTGGAAACACCATATATTTT. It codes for CASSLRRHSGNTIYF.

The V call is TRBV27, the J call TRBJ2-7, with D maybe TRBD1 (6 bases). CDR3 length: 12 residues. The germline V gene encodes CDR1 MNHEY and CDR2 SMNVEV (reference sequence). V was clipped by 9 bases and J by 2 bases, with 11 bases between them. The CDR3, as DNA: TGTGCCAGTTGGGGGCTAGCCTACGAGCAGTACTTC. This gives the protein CASWGLAYEQYF.

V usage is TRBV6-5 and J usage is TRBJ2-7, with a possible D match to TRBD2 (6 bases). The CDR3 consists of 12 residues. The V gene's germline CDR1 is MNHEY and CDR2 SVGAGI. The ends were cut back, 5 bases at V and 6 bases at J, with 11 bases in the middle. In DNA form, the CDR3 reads TGTGCCAGCAGTACCGGGGGAAGCGAGCAGTACTTC. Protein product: CASSTGGSEQYF.

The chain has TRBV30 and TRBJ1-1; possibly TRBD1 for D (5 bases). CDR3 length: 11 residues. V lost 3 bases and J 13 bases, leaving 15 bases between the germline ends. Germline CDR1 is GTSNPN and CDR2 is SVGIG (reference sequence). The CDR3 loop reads CAWREAGLGFF. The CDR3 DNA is TGTGCCTGGAGAGAGGCAGGGCTAGGTTTCTTT.

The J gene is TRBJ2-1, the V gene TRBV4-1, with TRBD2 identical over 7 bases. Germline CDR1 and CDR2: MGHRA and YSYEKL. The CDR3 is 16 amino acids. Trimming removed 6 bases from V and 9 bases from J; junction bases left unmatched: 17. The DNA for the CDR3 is TGCGCCAGCAGACCAAATAGTGGACTAGGGAGCAGTGAGCAGTTCTTC. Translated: CASRPNSGLGSSEQFF.

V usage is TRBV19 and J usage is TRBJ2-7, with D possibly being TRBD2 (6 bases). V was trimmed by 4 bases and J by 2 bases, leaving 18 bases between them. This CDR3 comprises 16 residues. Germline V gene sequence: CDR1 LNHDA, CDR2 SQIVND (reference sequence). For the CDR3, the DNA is TGTGCCAGTAGTAACGTCGGGTCTAGCGATACCTACGAGCAGTACTTC. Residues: CASSNVGSSDTYEQYF.

CDR3: CASSETRPITGYEQYF. The CDR3 nucleotides read TGTGCCAGCAGTGAAACAAGACCTATAACGGGCTACGAGCAGTACTTC. The chain couples TRBV6-1 to TRBJ2-7; D is undetermined. The germline gives CDR1 MNHNS, CDR2 SASEGT. V gave up 2 bases and J gave up 3 bases, with 17 bases separating them. CDR3 length: 16 residues.